These 4 T cell receptor beta chains were sequenced from one sample in a study of metastatic and nonmetastatic thyroid tumors. No treatment had been given to any patient before thyroid surgery. TCRdb recomputed clones from the PCR reads via MiXCR. The profile shows 9,500 to 12,000 clones, around 30% of them singletons. The sequenced sample was adjacent normal tissue. These receptors were obtained from a male donor with papillary thyroid cancer or a benign thyroid nodule (not recorded which). Some clones in this sample may be carry-over from other donors' samples.

This clone was counted between two and nine times. The V and J genes are TRBV6-1 and TRBJ1-2; D gene ambiguous. CDR3 length: 13 residues. In germline, CDR1 is MNHNS, CDR2 SASEGT. The V and J ends lost 7 bases and 2 bases respectively, with 11 bases between them. CDR3 in DNA: TGTGCCAGCAACAAACCCGGGAACTATGGCTACACCTTC. Protein product: CASNKPGNYGYTF.

In this sample, this clone turned up a few times. The chain recombines TRBV6-1 with TRBJ2-7, with D possibly being TRBD1 or TRBD2 (6 bases each). Germline CDR1 MNHNS, CDR2 SASEGT. The V gene lost 0 bases and the J gene lost 2 bases, with 11 bases spanning the gap. The CDR3 consists of 15 residues. This CDR3 is CASSEAGGPPYEQYF. The CDR3 nucleotides read TGTGCCAGCAGTGAAGCTGGGGGGCCCCCCTACGAGCAGTACTTC.

This clone is labeled medium-sized (0.01 to 0.1%). This sample includes further DNA sequences coding for the same CDR3. The V call is TRBV27, the J call TRBJ1-2, with 9 nucleotides matching TRBD1. The CDR3 is made up of 13 amino acids. Trimming took 3 bases from V and 7 from J; bases not matched to a gene: 3. CDR1 and CDR2 from the germline V gene are MNHEY and SMNVEV (reference sequence). The CDR3, as DNA: TGTGCCAGCAGTTTTACAGGGGGCTCTGGCTACACCTTC. Protein sequence: CASSFTGGSGYTF.

This clone was counted a single time. V gene TRBV5-4 combines with J gene TRBJ1-4; TRBD1 aligns across 9 bases. Per germline, CDR1 SGHNT and CDR2 YYREEE (reference sequence). This CDR3 has 15 residues. The V segment lost 3 bases and the J segment 6 bases; nucleotides outside the gene matches: 6. CDR3 loop: CASSSNRGLDEKLFF. The CDR3 nucleotides read TGTGCCAGCAGCTCCAACAGGGGGCTGGATGAAAAACTGTTTTTT.